This passage covers 13 T cell receptor beta chains from one sample sequenced in a study of T-cell reconstitution after alpha-beta-depleted transplantation in children. A TCRbeta library incorporating unique molecular identifiers was prepared. One entry per CDR3 protein results from TCRdb running MiXCR on the PCR reads. In the table there are around 200,000 distinct CDR3 sequences, 11% of which are singletons. Sequences were derived from PBMCs, sampled before TCRalphabeta/CD19-depleted stem cell transplant. The receptor set was obtained from a child under two years old with acute myeloid leukemia, due to receive a stem cell transplant.

This clonotype was counted at least ten times. The chain is built from TRBV7-9 and TRBJ2-5, with D perhaps TRBD1 (5 bases). The CDR3 runs to 14 residues. Germline-derived CDR1 and CDR2 are SEHNR and FQNEAQ (reference sequence). V gave up 0 bases and J gave up 3 bases, with 8 bases separating them. CDR3 protein: CASSLASREETQYF. CDR3 in DNA: TGTGCCAGCAGCTTAGCGAGCAGGGAAGAGACCCAGTACTTC.

This clonotype was seen ten or more times. The CDR3 sequence: CASRGQGDIQYF. The CDR3 DNA reads TGCGCCAGCAGAGGACAGGGGGACATTCAGTACTTC. The chain employs TRBV5-1 and TRBJ2-4, with 10 bases fitting TRBD1. Germline V gene sequence: CDR1 SGHRS, CDR2 YFSETQ. V trimming: 5 bases; J trimming: 8 bases; junction bases outside the gene matches: 1. The CDR3 runs to 12 residues.

Ten or more counts support this clonotype. This rearrangement joins TRBV20-1 to TRBJ2-3, with TRBD2 matching over 7 bases. The length of the CDR3 is 12 residues. V dropped 7 bases and J dropped 5; count of bases not matched to a gene: 6. The germline CDR1 and CDR2 sequences are DFQATT and SNEGSKA (reference sequence). The CDR3 nucleotides read TGCAGTGTGCGGGAGTATGGAGATACGCAGTATTTT. Its protein product is CSVREYGDTQYF.

In its sample, this clonotype was seen many times. V is TRBV19 and J is TRBJ1-2; perhaps TRBD1 as D (6 bases). The V gene's germline CDR1 is LNHDA and CDR2 SQIVND (reference sequence). Trimming removed 7 bases from V and 2 bases from J, with 14 bases in between. The CDR3 spans 14 residues. The CDR3 region is CASTPQGWNYGYTF. CDR3 sequence (DNA): TGTGCCAGTACGCCACAGGGTTGGAACTATGGCTACACCTTC.

At least ten counts were recorded for this clonotype. The V gene is TRBV14, the J gene TRBJ2-1, with a weak D call TRBD2 (7 bases). The CDR3 has 15 amino acids. Germline V CDR1 and CDR2: SGHDN, FVKESK. Deletions cut 0 bases from V and 8 bases from J, with 14 bases between. CDR3 sequence reads: CASSQEMRGPDEQFF. CDR3 nucleotides: TGTGCCAGCAGCCAAGAAATGCGGGGGCCCGATGAGCAGTTCTTC.

About this clonotype: A much larger clonotype is one base distant, so this may be a read error. The V call is TRBV20-1, the J call TRBJ1-2; 12 bases agree with TRBD1. Germline V CDR1 and CDR2: DFQATT, SNEGSKA (reference sequence). V shed 5 bases, J shed 12 bases, and the junction held 10 bases outside the gene matches. This CDR3 is built from 13 residues. CDR3 in DNA: TGCAGTGCTGACGGGACAGGGGGCGGAGGCGACACCTTC. Translated: CSADGTGGGGDTF.

Ten or more counts support this clonotype. The chain combines TRBV30 with TRBJ1-1; D call uncertain. The CDR3 contains 13 residues. V shed 3 bases and J shed 3 bases, with 11 bases lying between them. Germline V CDR1 and CDR2: GTSNPN, SVGIG (reference sequence). The CDR3 DNA sequence: TGTGCCTGGAGATTTTCTTGGGACACTGAAGCTTTCTTT. Protein product: CAWRFSWDTEAFF.

This clonotype showed up many times. This chain joins TRBV5-1 and TRBJ2-2; TRBD1 or TRBD2 may be the D gene (7 bases each). Germline assignment: CDR1 SGHRS and CDR2 YFSETQ. CDR3 length: 17 amino acids. Trimming took 4 bases from V and 4 from J, leaving 20 bases between them. The CDR3 is CASSPEGGGVLTGELFF. The CDR3 DNA reads TGCGCCAGCAGCCCGGAGGGAGGGGGCGTACTCACCGGGGAGCTGTTTTTT. The full variable domain, in which reference TRBV5-1 and TRBJ2-2 provide the parts outside the CDR3, is KAGVTQTPRYLIKTRGQQVTLSCSPISGHRSVSWYQQTPGQGLQFLFEYFSETQRNKGNFPGRFSGRQFSNSRSEMNVSTLELGDSALYLCASSPEGGGVLTGELFFGEGSRLTVL.

This clonotype occurred many times. V and J are TRBV29-1 and TRBJ2-2; D perhaps matches TRBD2 (5 bases). This CDR3 is built from 16 residues. Trimming shortened V by 1 base and J by 4 bases, and 16 bases separated the two germline ends. The germline CDR1 and CDR2 sequences are SQVTM and ANQGSEA. The CDR3 DNA is TGCAGCGTTGAAGTTGGGAGCCTAACTGGCACCGGGGAGCTGTTTTTT. Encoded protein: CSVEVGSLTGTGELFF.

This chain uses TRBV12-3 or TRBV12-4 with TRBJ1-6; unclear D gene. The CDR3 extends over 14 amino acids. The germline V and J ends were trimmed by 3 bases and 6 bases, with 9 bases remaining between them. The chain's CDR3 is CASSFARSNSPLHF. In DNA, the CDR3 is TGTGCCAGCAGTTTTGCCAGGAGTAATTCACCCCTCCACTTT.

The chain joins TRBV18 to TRBJ2-3, with D possibly being TRBD2 (5 bases). Trimming removed 2 bases at V and 1 base at J, with 7 bases between. The CDR3 is 14 amino acids. CDR1 KGHSH and CDR2 LQKENI come from the germline V gene. This CDR3 reads CASSPVGGTDTQYF. In nucleotides, the CDR3 is TGTGCCAGCTCACCAGTCGGGGGCACAGATACGCAGTATTTT.

Ten or more counts support this clonotype. The chain employs TRBV19 and TRBJ2-7; 7 bases are a match to TRBD1. The junction had 0 bases not matched to a gene; V was cut back by 2 bases and J by 2 bases. Germline V gene data show CDR1 as LNHDA and CDR2 as SQIVND (reference sequence). The CDR3 covers 13 residues. CDR3 sequence reads: CASSITGAYEQYF. In DNA, the CDR3 is TGTGCCAGTAGTATAACAGGGGCCTACGAGCAGTACTTC. The full variable domain, rest sourced from reference TRBV19 and TRBJ2-7, is DGGITQSPKYLFRKEGQNVTLSCEQNLNHDAMYWYRQDPGQGLRLIYYSQIVNDFQKGDIAEGYSVSREKKESFPLTVTSAQKNPTAFYLCASSITGAYEQYFGPGTRLTVT.

As to this clonotype: A much larger clone lies one base from this, so it may be a read error. The CDR3 end shows no conserved phenylalanine or tryptophan, and so a read error is likely. The chain recombines TRBV5-1 with TRBJ1-2; D not resolved. The ends were cut back, 4 bases at V and 4 bases at J, with 8 bases in the middle. The germline CDR1 and CDR2 sequences are SGHRS and YFSETQ. This CDR3 is 12 amino acids long. The DNA for the CDR3 is TGCGCCAGCAGCGGCGGCAGCTATGGCTACACCATC. Its translation is CASSGGSYGYTI.